This T cell receptor beta chain was sequenced in a study of T-cell memory formation after mild COVID-19. Across the whole study: In these data, TCR clusters were largely donor specific.

This clonotype has only a few counts. Its antigen is as yet unknown. TCRdb re-called the 5' RACE reads with MiXCR, one entry per CDR3 protein. The sample contains 540,000 or so distinct CDR3 sequences, roughly 22% of which appear only once. Findings and limits, study-wide: Pre-infection memory held some responding clones, suggesting pre-existing cross-reactive T cells responded.

What was sequenced was PBMCs or a T cell subset sorted from them (not recorded which). The TCR was taken from an adult woman who had mild COVID-19 (a few samples of this study predate the infection). Cell type and time point are not known.

The CDR3 here is CASSAGPQGDQPQHF. CDR3 nucleotide sequence: TGCGCCAGCAGCGCCGGGCCTCAAGGTGACCAGCCCCAGCATTTT. The chain joins TRBV5-1 to TRBJ1-5; D is unclear. CDR1 is SGHRS, CDR2 YFSETQ, per germline. V was clipped by 4 bases and J by 7 bases, with 18 bases between them. There are 15 residues in the CDR3.